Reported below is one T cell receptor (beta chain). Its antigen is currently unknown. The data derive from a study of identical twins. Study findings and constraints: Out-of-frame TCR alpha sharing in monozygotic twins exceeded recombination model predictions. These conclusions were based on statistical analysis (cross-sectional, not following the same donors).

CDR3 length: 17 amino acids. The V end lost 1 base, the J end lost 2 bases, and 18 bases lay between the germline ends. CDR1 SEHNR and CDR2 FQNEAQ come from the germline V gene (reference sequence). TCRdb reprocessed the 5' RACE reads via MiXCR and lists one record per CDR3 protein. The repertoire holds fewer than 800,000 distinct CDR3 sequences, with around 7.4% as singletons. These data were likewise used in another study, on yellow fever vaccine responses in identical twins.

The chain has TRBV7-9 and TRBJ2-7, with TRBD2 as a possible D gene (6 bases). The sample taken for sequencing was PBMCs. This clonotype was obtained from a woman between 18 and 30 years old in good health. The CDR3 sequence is CASSLGGDPTFPYEQYF. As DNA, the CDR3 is TGTGCCAGCAGCTTAGGGGGGGATCCGACATTTCCCTACGAGCAGTACTTC. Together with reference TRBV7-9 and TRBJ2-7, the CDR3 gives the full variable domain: DTGVSQNPRHKITKRGQNVTFRCDPISEHNRLYWYRQTLGQGPEFLTYFQNEAQLEKSRLLSDRFSAERPKGSFSTLEIQRTEQGDSAMYLCASSLGGDPTFPYEQYFGPGTRLTVT.